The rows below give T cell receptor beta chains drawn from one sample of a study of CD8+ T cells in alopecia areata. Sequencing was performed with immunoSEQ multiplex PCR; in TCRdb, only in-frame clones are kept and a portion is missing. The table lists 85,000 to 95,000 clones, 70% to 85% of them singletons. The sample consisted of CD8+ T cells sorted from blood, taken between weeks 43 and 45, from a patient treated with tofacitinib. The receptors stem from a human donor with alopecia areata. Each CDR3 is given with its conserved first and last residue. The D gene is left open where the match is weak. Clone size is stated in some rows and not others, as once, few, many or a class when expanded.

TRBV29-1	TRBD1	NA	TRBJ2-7	TGCAGCGTTGGTGGGACAGGGGTTAGCGGTCTCTCCTACGAGCAGTACTTC	CSVGGTGVSGLSYEQYF
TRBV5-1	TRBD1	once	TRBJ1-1	TGCGCCAGCAGCTCATATGGACAGGGACGGTTGAACACTGAAGCTTTCTTT	CASSSYGQGRLNTEAFF
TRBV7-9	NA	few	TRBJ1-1	TGTGCCAGCACCCTGGGGGGTCCGAACACTGAAGCTTTCTTT	CASTLGGPNTEAFF
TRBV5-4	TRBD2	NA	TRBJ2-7	TGTGCCAGCAGCATATCGGGAGGAGACGAGCAGTACTTC	CASSISGGDEQYF
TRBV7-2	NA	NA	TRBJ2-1	TGTGCCAGCAGCTTAGATATAGGTTCGCTCTACAATGAGCAGTTCTTC	CASSLDIGSLYNEQFF
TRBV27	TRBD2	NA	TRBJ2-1	TGTGCCAGCAGTTGGAGAGGGACTAGCGGGGGGCCAAGCTCCTACAACGAGCAGTTCTTC	CASSWRGTSGGPSSYNEQFF
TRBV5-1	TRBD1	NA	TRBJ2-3	TGCGCCAGCAGCTCAACAGGGGGCGAGATAGATACGCAGTATTTT	CASSSTGGEIDTQYF
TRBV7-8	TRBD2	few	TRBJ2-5	TGTGCCAGCAGCCCACCCAGACTAGCGGGGGCTCAAGAGACCCAGTACTTC	CASSPPRLAGAQETQYF
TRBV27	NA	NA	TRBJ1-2	TGTGCCAGCAGTTTAATTTCAGGGGAATATGGCTACACCTTC	CASSLISGEYGYTF
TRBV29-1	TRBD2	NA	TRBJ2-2	TGCAGCGTTGAAGAAGGGACTAGCGGGGGCCTAAACACCGGGGAGCTGTTTTTT	CSVEEGTSGGLNTGELFF
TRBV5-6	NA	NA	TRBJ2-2	TGTGCCAGCAGTCCGGGACTCCTCACCGGGGAGCTGTTTTTT	CASSPGLLTGELFF
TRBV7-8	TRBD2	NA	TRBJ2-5	TGTGCCAGCAGCTTCGTGCTTGGGAGCGGGGTAGGGGAGACCCAGTACTTC	CASSFVLGSGVGETQYF
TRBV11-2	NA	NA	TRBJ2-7	TGTGCCAGCAGCTTAGTAGGGTCAGGGGCCTACGAGCAGTACTTC	CASSLVGSGAYEQYF
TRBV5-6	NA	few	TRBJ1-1	TGTGCCAGCAGCCTGGATGATACGTCGGGTACTGAAGCTTTCTTT	CASSLDDTSGTEAFF
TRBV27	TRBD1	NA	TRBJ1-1	TGTGCCAGCAGTGGGCGGGACAGCCGAGGGACTGAAGCTTTCTTT	CASSGRDSRGTEAFF
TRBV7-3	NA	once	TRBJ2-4	TGTGCCAGCAGCTTAGGCCGGGGGACCAAAAACATTCAGTACTTC	CASSLGRGTKNIQYF
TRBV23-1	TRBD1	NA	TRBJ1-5	TGCGCCAGCAGTCAATCGACAGGGGGCGTCAATCAGCCCCAGCATTTT	CASSQSTGGVNQPQHF
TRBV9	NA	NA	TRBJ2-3	TGTGCCAGCAGTGCACCCCGGGGACGAGATACGCAGTATTTT	CASSAPRGRDTQYF
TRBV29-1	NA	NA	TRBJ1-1	TGCAGCGTTGAGTCGAAAGCTAAGGGGGGAGCCTTCTTT	CSVESKAKGGAFF
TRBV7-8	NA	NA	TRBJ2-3	TGTGCCAGCAGCCAACTAACAGGGGGGGACGGCACAGATACGCAGTATTTT	CASSQLTGGDGTDTQYF
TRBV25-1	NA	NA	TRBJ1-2	TGTGCCAGCAGGGGGGTGAAAGGGTCGGACTATGGCTACACCTTC	CASRGVKGSDYGYTF
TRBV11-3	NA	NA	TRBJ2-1	TGTGCCAGCAGCCTAGGCGTCGGCAATGAGCAGTTCTTC	CASSLGVGNEQFF